This TCR beta chain was documented in a study of preoperative IRX-2 immunotherapy in early breast cancer (dated by TCRdb to between 2018 and 2020). Library prep was done by the immunoSEQ multiplex PCR assay. Entries here come from immuneACCESS through TCRdb and include only in-frame sequences with V and J called. Some clones fail to appear in such tables; in the studies checked, an unresolved V gene covers under half of the shortfall, and the cause of the remainder is unknown. This sample holds about 32,000 clones; around 83% were observed only once. The top ten clonotypes cover around 2.6% of the sample. Regarding this clone: It has no known antigen specificity. There are no base qualities to consult, and no much larger clone falls within one base.

The treatment or condition label corresponds to: preoperative locoregional IRX-2 cytokine immunotherapy. The samples were obtained from a phase Ib study that tested preoperative, locoregional IRX-2 cytokine immunotherapy meant to prime immune responses. Before surgery, IRX-2 was given to the donors, who were patients with early-stage breast cancer. Deletion took 6 bases off V and 2 bases off J, with a span of 14 bases between the germline ends. Counted from cysteine to phenylalanine, this CDR3 has 14 amino acids. Only the CDR3 DNA stays, 42 bases, in frame from base 1. The germline V gene encodes CDR1 MDHEN and CDR2 SYDVKM.

The chain is encoded by TRBV28 joined to TRBJ2-7, with the D gene not clear enough to name. This TCR was sampled from a human donor with breast cancer. The sample consisted of lymph node tissue, taken from a patient treated with IRX-2 immunotherapy. At the DNA level, the sequence is TGTGCCAGCAGCCCCCCGGTGGTTCCCTACGAGCAGTACTTC. This codes for CASSPPVVPYEQYF.